The 14 T cell receptor beta chains in this list originate from one sample, sequenced in a study of T-cell reconstitution after alpha-beta-depleted transplantation in children. Overall study results and limits: In patients about two months after transplant, alpha-beta T cells reportedly arose from several hundred expanded graft clones.

The antigens these receptors bind are not known. For TCRbeta, the library was prepared with unique molecular identifiers. TCRdb itself ran the PCR reads through MiXCR, one entry per CDR3 protein. The data show approximately 31,000 distinct CDR3 sequences, nearly 6.5% seen once. The specimen was peripheral blood, collected 60 days after TCRalphabeta/CD19-depleted stem cell transplant. The receptors derive from a child under two years old who had a stem cell transplant for acute myeloid leukemia, so the T cells may come from the graft donor.

There are many counts of this clonotype. The chain links TRBV18 to TRBJ2-3; TRBD2 matches 7 bases. This CDR3 contains 15 residues. CDR1 and CDR2 from the germline V gene are KGHSH and LQKENI. V shed 6 bases and J 2 bases; nucleotides not matched to a gene: 8. CDR3 in amino acids: CASSPESGDTDTQYF. The CDR3 nucleotides read TGTGCCAGCTCTCCTGAGAGCGGGGACACAGATACGCAGTATTTT.

This clonotype was seen more than once but under ten times. The J gene is TRBJ1-1, the V gene TRBV27; unclear D gene. In germline, CDR1 is MNHEY, CDR2 SMNVEV (reference sequence). The CDR3 consists of 15 residues. Trimming left V 0 bases short and J 0 bases short, with 8 bases between. The chain's CDR3 is CASSLSGGMNTEAFF. The DNA for the CDR3 is TGTGCCAGCAGTTTATCTGGAGGGATGAACACTGAAGCTTTCTTT.

In this sample, this clonotype turned up many times. The chain links TRBV10-2 to TRBJ1-1; maybe TRBD1 (5 bases). V lost 3 bases and J lost 0, with 8 bases in between. The germline gives CDR1 WSHSY, CDR2 SAAADI. The CDR3 covers 14 residues. CDR3 nucleotides: TGCGCCAGCAGTGAAGACAGAGTGAACACTGAAGCTTTCTTT. It encodes CASSEDRVNTEAFF.

This clonotype occurred many times. V is TRBV28 and J is TRBJ1-1; a weak D match, TRBD1 (5 bases). The CDR3 totals 15 residues. Trimming shortened V by 6 bases and J by 1 base, and 15 bases separated the two germline ends. Germline values: CDR1 MDHEN, CDR2 SYDVKM. CDR3 sequence (DNA): TGTGCCAGCAGCACCGGGACCTTCTCGAACACTGAAGCTTTCTTT. This sequence encodes CASSTGTFSNTEAFF.

The sample holds many counts of this clonotype. The chain couples TRBV20-1 to TRBJ2-4, with TRBD2 as a possible D gene (7 bases). The CDR3 contains 17 residues. Between the trimmed V and J ends, which lost 6 bases and 0 bases, there was a span of 21 bases. Germline lookup yields CDR1 DFQATT and CDR2 SNEGSKA (reference sequence). The CDR3 here is CSARRGEGPLAKNIQYF. The CDR3 bases are TGCAGTGCGCGGAGGGGGGAGGGCCCGTTAGCCAAAAACATTCAGTACTTC.

V and J are TRBV7-9 and TRBJ2-5; 11 bases map to TRBD2. Germline CDR1 SEHNR, CDR2 FQNEAQ (reference sequence). Trimming cost V 5 bases and J 6 bases; bases outside gene matches: 8. The CDR3 runs 15 residues. CDR3 protein: CASSRPTSGKKTQYF. The CDR3 nucleotides are TGTGCCAGCAGCCGCCCGACTAGCGGGAAGAAGACCCAGTACTTC.

This clonotype was found many times. J is TRBJ2-3 and V is TRBV4-1; no definite D call. The CDR3 runs 16 residues. Trimming took 0 bases from V and 4 from J, leaving 14 bases between them. Germline CDR1 reads MGHRA; CDR2 reads YSYEKL. The CDR3 region is CASSQDRWVGADTQYF. CDR3 nucleotides: TGCGCCAGCAGCCAAGATCGATGGGTGGGCGCAGATACGCAGTATTTT.

This clonotype was counted at least ten times. The gene calls are TRBV6-1 and TRBJ2-1; 13 bases align to TRBD2. V gave up 6 bases and J gave up 7 bases; unmatched junction bases: 6. Germline V gene data show CDR1 as MNHNS and CDR2 as SASEGT. The CDR3 is 15 residues long. CDR3 coding DNA: TGTGCCAGCAGAGCACTAGCGGGGGGGCTAAATGAGCAGTTCTTC. This sequence encodes CASRALAGGLNEQFF.

The sample holds many counts of this clonotype. This sequence joins TRBV10-2 and TRBJ2-2; no definite D call. Trimming cost V 0 bases and J 5 bases, with 7 bases left between them. The germline CDR1 and CDR2 sequences are WSHSY and SAAADI. This CDR3 spans 14 amino acids. The CDR3 DNA sequence: TGCGCCAGCAGTGAGTCAAGAAATACCGGGGAGCTGTTTTTT. Translated: CASSESRNTGELFF.

This clonotype showed up many times. CDR3 coding DNA: TGTGCCAGCAGCTTGTATTTCTATGAGCAGTTCTTC. Protein: CASSLYFYEQFF. This chain joins TRBV5-5 and TRBJ2-1; D is unresolved. Germline values: CDR1 SGHKS, CDR2 YYEKEE (reference sequence). CDR3 length: 12 amino acids. The V and J ends lost 1 base and 8 bases respectively, with 7 bases between them.

The chain combines TRBV7-2 with TRBJ2-5; TRBD2 matches 12 bases. V lost 3 bases, J lost 5 bases, and 4 bases stayed unmatched. This CDR3 has 15 amino acids. Germline assignment: CDR1 SGHTA and CDR2 FQGNSA. CDR3 nucleotide sequence: TGTGCCAGCAGCTTCCTAGCGGGAGGGAAGGAGACCCAGTACTTC. This encodes CASSFLAGGKETQYF.

This clonotype was picked up many times. The chain joins TRBV29-1 to TRBJ2-1; 8 bases are shared with TRBD2. V gave up 6 bases and J gave up 10 bases; unmatched junction bases: 8. The CDR3 runs 12 residues. Per germline, CDR1 SQVTM and CDR2 ANQGSEA. In DNA form, the CDR3 reads TGCAGCGTCCTATATAGCGGGAAGGAGCAGTTCTTC. As protein: CSVLYSGKEQFF.

This clonotype is judged medium-sized (0.01 to 0.1%). The chain carries TRBV10-3 and TRBJ1-5; TRBD1 matches 7 bases. In germline, CDR1 is ENHRY, CDR2 SYGVKD. The V segment lost 6 bases and the J segment 3 bases; nucleotides outside the gene matches: 8. CDR3 size: 15 residues. The CDR3: CAISLTGDANQPQHF. CDR3 sequence (DNA): TGTGCCATCAGCCTCACAGGGGATGCCAATCAGCCCCAGCATTTT.

The V gene is TRBV7-8, the J gene TRBJ2-1; D perhaps matches TRBD1 (6 bases). V shed 8 bases and J shed 6 bases, with 17 bases lying between them. The CDR3 consists of 14 residues. Germline lookup yields CDR1 SGHVS and CDR2 FQNEAQ. The CDR3 DNA reads TGTGCCAGCGGACTGGGACACGCCATCAATGAGCAGTTCTTC. Translation gives CASGLGHAINEQFF.